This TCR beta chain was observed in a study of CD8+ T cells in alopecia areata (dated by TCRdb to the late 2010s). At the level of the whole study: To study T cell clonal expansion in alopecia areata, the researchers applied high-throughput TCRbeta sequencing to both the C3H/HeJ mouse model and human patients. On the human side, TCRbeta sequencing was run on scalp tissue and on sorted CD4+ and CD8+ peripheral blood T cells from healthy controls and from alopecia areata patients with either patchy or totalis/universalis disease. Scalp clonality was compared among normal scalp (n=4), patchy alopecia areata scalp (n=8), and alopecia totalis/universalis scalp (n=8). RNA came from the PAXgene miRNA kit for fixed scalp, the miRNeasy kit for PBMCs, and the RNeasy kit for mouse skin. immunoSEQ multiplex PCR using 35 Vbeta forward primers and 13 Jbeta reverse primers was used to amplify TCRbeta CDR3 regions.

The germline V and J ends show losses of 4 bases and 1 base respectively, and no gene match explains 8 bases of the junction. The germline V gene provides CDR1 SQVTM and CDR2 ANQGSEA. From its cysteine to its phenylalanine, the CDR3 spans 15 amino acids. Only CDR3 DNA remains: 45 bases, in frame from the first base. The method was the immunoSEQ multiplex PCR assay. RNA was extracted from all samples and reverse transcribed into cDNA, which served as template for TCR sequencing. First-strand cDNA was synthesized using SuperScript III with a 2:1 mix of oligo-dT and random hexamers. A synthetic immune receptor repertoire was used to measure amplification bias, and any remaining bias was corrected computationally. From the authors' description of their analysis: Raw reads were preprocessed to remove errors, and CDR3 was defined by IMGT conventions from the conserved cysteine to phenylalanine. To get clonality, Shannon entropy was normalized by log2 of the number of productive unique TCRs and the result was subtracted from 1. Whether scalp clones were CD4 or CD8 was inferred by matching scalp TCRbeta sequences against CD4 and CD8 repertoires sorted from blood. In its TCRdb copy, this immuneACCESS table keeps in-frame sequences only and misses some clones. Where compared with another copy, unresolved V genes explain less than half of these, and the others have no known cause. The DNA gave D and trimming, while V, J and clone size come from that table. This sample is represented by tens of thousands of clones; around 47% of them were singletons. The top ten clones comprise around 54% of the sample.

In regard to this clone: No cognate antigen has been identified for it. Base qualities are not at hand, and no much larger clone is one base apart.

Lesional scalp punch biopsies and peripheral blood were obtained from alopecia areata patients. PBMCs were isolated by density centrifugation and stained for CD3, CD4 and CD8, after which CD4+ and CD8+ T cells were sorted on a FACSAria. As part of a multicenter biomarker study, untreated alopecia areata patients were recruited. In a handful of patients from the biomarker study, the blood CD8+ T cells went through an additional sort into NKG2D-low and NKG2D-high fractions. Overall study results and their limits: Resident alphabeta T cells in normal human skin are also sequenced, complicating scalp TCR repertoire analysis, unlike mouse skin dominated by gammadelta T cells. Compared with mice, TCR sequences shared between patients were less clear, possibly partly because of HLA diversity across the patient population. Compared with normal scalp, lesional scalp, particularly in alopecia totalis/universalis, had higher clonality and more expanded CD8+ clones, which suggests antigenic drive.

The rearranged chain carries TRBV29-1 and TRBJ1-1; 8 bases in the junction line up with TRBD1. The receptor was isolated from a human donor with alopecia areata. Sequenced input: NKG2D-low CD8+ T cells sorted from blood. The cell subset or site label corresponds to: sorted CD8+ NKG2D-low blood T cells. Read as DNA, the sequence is TGCAGCGTTGGATATCGAGGACAGGGGAACACTGAAGCTTTCTTT. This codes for CSVGYRGQGNTEAFF.